Detailed here is one TCR beta chain. No antigen is known for it. One base away there is no much larger clone; base qualities are not given. From the germline V gene (reference sequence), CDR1 is SEHNR and CDR2 is FQNEAQ. The CDR3 starts with the cysteine, ends with the phenylalanine, and has 14 residues. Just CDR3 DNA is preserved here, 42 bases in frame from base 1. Here V drops 6 bases and J drops 1 base, and the junction holds 5 bases not matched to any gene. One collaborating source in Seattle enrolled patients while the patients were actively infected and followed the patients over time throughout the course of disease. Whole blood was collected in K2EDTA tubes by collaborating institutions according to the institutions' own protocols. For TCRbeta analysis, collaborator samples were shipped as frozen whole blood, as isolated PBMCs, or as DNA extracted from either sample type. TCRbeta CDR3 regions were amplified from genomic DNA by means of the immunoSEQ Assay, a bias-controlled multiplex PCR. The original pipeline was this. Within the assay, amplification of reference gene primers was used to estimate how many nucleated cells each sample contained. Sequence reads were collapsed and filtered to measure the absolute abundance of every unique TCRbeta CDR3 rearrangement. For each sample, productive Simpson clonality was calculated as the square root of Simpson's diversity index across productive rearrangements. TCRdb obtained this table from immuneACCESS and retained in-frame rearrangements with V and J assigned. These tables miss some clones; where compared with another copy, unresolved V genes account for less than half of the shortfall, and the remainder is unexplained. D and trimming were read from the DNA, whereas the V and J calls and clone size are those reported in that table. This sample is represented by 200,000 to 250,000 clones; about 81% of them were singletons. Of the sample, roughly 8.2% falls within the top ten clones.

This specimen belongs to a study of blood T cell repertoires in COVID-19 (TCRdb year 2020). Turning to the overall study: Collaborator samples came from the United States, Italy and Spain and covered acute and convalescent phases of COVID-19. Deeply sampled blood TCRbeta repertoires from subjects exposed to, actively infected with, or recovered from COVID-19 were included in the dataset. The sample metadata nearly always contained a de-identified subject ID, COVID-19 status, age in years and sex. Where available, HLA class I and class II types were taken from metadata supplied by the sample provider and were not determined by assay-based typing. The prospective study material was composed of cDNA or gDNA derived from T cells, B-cell-depleted T cells, or PBMCs. The repertoires were made available in a free public database intended to serve as a resource for research on the immune response to SARS-CoV-2. Samples were obtained from the ongoing ImmuneRACE study (first 160 participants) and from about 1,300 subjects provided by 6 global collaborators.

Study-level results and caveats: How much clinical and demographic metadata was included differed by source and by participant, and the metadata was provided uncurated.

The sequenced sample was peripheral blood. The receptor was isolated from a woman over 75 with COVID-19, enrolled during active disease. Recombination linked TRBV7-9 to TRBJ1-1; the junction holds 7 bases that match TRBD1. The DNA reads as follows: TGTGCCAGCAGATACGGACAGGAGAACACTGAAGCTTTCTTT. Translated, this is CASRYGQENTEAFF.